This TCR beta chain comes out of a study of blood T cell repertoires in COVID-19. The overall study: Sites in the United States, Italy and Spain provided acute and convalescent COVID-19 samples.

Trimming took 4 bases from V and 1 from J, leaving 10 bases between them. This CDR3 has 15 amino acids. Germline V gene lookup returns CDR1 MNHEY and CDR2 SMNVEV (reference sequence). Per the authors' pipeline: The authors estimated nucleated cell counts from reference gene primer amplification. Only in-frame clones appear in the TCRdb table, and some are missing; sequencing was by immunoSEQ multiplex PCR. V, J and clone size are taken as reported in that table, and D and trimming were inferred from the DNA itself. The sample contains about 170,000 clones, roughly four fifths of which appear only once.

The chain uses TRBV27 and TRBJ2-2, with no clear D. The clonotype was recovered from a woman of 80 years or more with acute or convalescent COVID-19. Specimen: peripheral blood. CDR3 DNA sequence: TGTGCCAGCAGTTCAGGCAGGTTGAACACCGGGGAGCTGTTTTTT. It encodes CASSSGRLNTGELFF.